The T cell receptor beta chain under discussion was sequenced for a study of blood T cell repertoires in COVID-19 (dated by TCRdb to the early 2020s). About the study as a whole: Samples covering the acute and convalescent phases of COVID-19 were provided by collaborators in the United States, Italy and Spain. The repertoires were released in a freely available public database intended as a resource for research on the immune response to SARS-CoV-2. Deeply sampled blood TCRbeta repertoires from subjects exposed to, actively infected with, or recovered from COVID-19 were included in the dataset. HLA class I and class II types, where available, came from metadata supplied by the sample provider rather than from assay-based typing. The material from the prospective study consisted of cDNA or gDNA derived from T cells, B-cell-depleted T cells, or PBMCs. Sample metadata almost always included a de-identified subject ID, COVID-19 status, age in years and sex. Samples came from the ongoing ImmuneRACE study (first 160 participants) plus 1,254 subjects from 6 global collaborators.

Based on the germline V gene (reference sequence), the CDR1 and CDR2 sequences are SEHNR and FQNEAQ. The CDR3 goes from the cysteine to the phenylalanine over 13 residues. Of all the DNA, just the CDR3 is kept, 39 bases in frame from base 1. Trimming costs V 2 bases and J 5 bases, and their ends lie 7 bases apart. General conclusions and limits of the study: The amount of clinical and demographic metadata varied by source and participant and was provided uncurated.

This clone was seen a few times. The clone's antigen remains unknown. No much larger clone is present one base from it, and per-base qualities are unavailable. TCRbeta CDR3 regions were amplified from genomic DNA by means of the immunoSEQ Assay, a bias-controlled multiplex PCR. On the authors' methods: The number of nucleated cells in each sample was estimated from the amplification of reference gene primers within the assay. To quantify the absolute abundance of each unique TCRbeta CDR3 rearrangement, sequence reads were collapsed and filtered. For each sample, productive Simpson clonality was calculated as the square root of Simpson's diversity index over productive rearrangements. TCRdb mirrors the immuneACCESS table, restricted to in-frame sequences. Some clones are absent from its copies; in checked studies, under half trace to an unresolved V gene, and the reason for the others is unknown. V, J and clone size reflect that table, while D and trimming were determined from the DNA. This sample is represented by 150,000 or so clones; around three quarters of them were singletons. The top ten clonotypes cover around 1.7% of the sample.

The collaborating institutions used their own protocols to collect whole blood in K2EDTA tubes. For TCRbeta analysis, collaborators shipped samples in one of three forms: frozen whole blood, isolated PBMCs, or DNA extracted from either of those sample types. Specimen: peripheral blood. This TCR was recovered from a man older than 75 with acute or convalescent COVID-19. Recombination linked TRBV7-9 to TRBJ1-5, and perhaps TRBD1 as D gene, on 5 matching bases. The DNA sequence follows: TGTGCCAGCAGCTTATGGGGGGATCAGCCCCAGCATTTT. Protein translation: CASSLWGDQPQHF.